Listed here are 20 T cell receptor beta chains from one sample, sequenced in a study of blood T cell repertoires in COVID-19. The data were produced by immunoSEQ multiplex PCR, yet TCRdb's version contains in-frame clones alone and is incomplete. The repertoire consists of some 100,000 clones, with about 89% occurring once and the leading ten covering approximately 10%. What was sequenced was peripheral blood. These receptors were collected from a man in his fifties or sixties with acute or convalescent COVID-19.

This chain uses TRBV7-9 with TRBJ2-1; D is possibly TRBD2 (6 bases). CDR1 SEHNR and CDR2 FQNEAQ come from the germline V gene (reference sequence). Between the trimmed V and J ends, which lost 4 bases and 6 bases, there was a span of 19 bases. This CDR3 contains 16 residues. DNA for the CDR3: TGTGCCAGCAGCTCCGCCCTTGGCGGGACCCGCAATGAGCAGTTCTTC. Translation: CASSSALGGTRNEQFF.

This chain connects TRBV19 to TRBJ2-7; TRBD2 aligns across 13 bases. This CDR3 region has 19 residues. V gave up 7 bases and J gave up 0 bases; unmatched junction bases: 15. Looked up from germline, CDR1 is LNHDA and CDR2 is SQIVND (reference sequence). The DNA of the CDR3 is TGTGCCAGTAACTCTCCGGGACTAGCGGGAAAGGGGGTCTCCTACGAGCAGTACTTC. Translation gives CASNSPGLAGKGVSYEQYF.

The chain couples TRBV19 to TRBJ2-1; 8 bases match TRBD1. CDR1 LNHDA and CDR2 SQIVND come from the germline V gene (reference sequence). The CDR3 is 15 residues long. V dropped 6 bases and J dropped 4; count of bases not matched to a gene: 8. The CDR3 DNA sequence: TGTGCCAGTAGCCCCCGGGACAGGATTTACAATGAGCAGTTCTTC. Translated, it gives CASSPRDRIYNEQFF.

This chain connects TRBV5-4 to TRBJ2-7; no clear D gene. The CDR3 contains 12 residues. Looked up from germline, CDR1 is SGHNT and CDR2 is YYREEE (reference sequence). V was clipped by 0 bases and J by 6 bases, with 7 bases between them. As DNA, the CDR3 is TGTGCCAGCAGCTTGGAAGGAGTCGAGCAGTACTTC. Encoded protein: CASSLEGVEQYF.

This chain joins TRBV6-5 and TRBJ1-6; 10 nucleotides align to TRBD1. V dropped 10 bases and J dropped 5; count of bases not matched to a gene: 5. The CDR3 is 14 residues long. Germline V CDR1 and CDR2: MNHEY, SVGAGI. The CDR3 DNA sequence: TGTGCCACTACCGGGACAGGGGATAATTCACCCCTCCACTTT. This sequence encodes CATTGTGDNSPLHF.

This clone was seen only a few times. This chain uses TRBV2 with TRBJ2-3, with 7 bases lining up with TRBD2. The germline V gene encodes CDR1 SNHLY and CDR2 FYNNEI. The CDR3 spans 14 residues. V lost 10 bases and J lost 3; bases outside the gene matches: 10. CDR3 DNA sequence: TGTGCCACCCCAGGACTAGGTTTGACAGATACGCAGTATTTT. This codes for CATPGLGLTDTQYF.

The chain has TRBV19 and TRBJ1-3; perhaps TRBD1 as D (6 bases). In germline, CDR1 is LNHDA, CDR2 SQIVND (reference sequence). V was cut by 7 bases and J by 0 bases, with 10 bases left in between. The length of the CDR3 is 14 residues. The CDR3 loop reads CASNLQGSGNTIYF. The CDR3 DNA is TGTGCCAGTAACCTACAGGGCTCTGGAAACACCATATATTTT.

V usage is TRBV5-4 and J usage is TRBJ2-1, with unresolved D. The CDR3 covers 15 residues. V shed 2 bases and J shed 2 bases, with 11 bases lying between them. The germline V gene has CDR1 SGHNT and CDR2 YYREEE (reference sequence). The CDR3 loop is CASSLGGNTYNEQFF. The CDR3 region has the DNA TGTGCCAGCAGCTTAGGCGGTAATACCTACAATGAGCAGTTCTTC.

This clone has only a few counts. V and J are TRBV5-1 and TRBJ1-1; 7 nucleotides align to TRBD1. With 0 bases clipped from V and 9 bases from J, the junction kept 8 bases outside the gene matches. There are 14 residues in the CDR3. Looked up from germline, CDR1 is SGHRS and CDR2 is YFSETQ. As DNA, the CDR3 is TGCGCCAGCAGCTTGGAGGGTTCGACAGGGAAAGCTTTCTTT. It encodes CASSLEGSTGKAFF. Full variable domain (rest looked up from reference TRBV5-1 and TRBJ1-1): KAGVTQTPRYLIKTRGQQVTLSCSPISGHRSVSWYQQTPGQGLQFLFEYFSETQRNKGNFPGRFSGRQFSNSRSEMNVSTLELGDSALYLCASSLEGSTGKAFFGQGTRLTVV.

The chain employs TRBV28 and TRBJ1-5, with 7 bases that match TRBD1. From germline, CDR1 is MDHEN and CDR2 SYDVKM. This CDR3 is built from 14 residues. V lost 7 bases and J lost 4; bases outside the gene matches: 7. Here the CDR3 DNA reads TGTGCCAGCATCCCGGACAGGCGAAATCAGCCCCAGCATTTT. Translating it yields CASIPDRRNQPQHF. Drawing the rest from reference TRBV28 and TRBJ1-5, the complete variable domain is DVKVTQSSRYLVKRTGEKVFLECVQDMDHENMFWYRQDPGLGLRLIYFSYDVKMKEKGDIPEGYSVSREKKERFSLILESASTNQTSMYLCASIPDRRNQPQHFGDGTRLSIL.

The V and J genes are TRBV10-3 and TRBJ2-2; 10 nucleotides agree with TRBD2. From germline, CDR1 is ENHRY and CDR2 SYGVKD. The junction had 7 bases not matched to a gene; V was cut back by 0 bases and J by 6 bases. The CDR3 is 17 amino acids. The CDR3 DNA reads TGTGCCATCAGTGAGTCCGCTAGCGGGAGTATGGCCGGGGAGCTGTTTTTT. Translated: CAISESASGSMAGELFF.

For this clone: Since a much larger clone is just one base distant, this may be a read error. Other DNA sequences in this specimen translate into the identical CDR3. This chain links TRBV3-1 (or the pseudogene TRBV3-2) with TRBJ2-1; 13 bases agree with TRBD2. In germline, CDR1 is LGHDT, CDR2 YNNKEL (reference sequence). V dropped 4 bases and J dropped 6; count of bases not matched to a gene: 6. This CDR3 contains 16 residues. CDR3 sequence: CASSPRTSGSGNEQFF. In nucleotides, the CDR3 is TGTGCCAGCAGCCCCCGGACTAGCGGGAGTGGCAATGAGCAGTTCTTC.

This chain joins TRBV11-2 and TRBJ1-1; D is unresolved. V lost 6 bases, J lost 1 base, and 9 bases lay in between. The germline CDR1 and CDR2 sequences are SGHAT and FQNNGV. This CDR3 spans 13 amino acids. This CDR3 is CASSHDWNTEAFF. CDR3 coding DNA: TGTGCCAGCAGTCACGACTGGAACACTGAAGCTTTCTTT.

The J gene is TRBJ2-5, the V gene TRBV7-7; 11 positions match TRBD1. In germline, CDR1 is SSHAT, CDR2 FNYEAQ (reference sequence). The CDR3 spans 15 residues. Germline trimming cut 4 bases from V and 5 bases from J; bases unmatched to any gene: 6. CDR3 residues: CASSSRTGGKETQYF. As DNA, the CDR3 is TGTGCCAGCAGCTCGAGGACAGGGGGCAAGGAGACCCAGTACTTC.

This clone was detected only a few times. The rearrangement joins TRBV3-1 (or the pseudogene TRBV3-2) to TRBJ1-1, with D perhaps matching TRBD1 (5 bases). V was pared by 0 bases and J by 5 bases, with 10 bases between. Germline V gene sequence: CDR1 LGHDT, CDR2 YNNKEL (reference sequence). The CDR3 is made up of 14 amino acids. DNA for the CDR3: TGTGCCAGCAGCCAAGATTGGGGGGGTACTGAAGCTTTCTTT. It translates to CASSQDWGGTEAFF.

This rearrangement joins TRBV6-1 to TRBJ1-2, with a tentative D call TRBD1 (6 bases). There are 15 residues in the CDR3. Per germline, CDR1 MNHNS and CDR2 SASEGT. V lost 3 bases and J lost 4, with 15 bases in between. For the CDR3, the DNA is TGTGCCAGCAGTGATGTCGCAGGGGCGGTCTATGGCTACACCTTC. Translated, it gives CASSDVAGAVYGYTF.

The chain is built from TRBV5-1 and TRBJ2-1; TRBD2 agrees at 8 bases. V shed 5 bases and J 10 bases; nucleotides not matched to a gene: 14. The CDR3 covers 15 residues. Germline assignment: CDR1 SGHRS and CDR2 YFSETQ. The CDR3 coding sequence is TGCGCCAGCAGACCTACGGGACTAGATTCGGGGGAGCAGTTCTTC. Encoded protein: CASRPTGLDSGEQFF.

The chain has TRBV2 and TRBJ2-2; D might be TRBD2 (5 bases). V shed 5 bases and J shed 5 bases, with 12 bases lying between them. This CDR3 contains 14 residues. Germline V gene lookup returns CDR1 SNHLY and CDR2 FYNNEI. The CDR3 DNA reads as TGTGCCAGCAGTAGTCTCCGGGGAACCGGGGAGCTGTTTTTT. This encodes CASSSLRGTGELFF.

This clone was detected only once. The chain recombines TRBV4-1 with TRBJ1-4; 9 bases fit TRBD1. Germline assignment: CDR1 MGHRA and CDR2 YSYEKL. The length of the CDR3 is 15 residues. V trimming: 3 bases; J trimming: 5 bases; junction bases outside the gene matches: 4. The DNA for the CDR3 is TGCGCCAGCAGCCAGCACGGGACAGGGAATGAAAAACTGTTTTTT. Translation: CASSQHGTGNEKLFF.

The CDR3 DNA is TGTGCCAGCAGCTTAGCGATACAAATGAACACTGAAGCTTTCTTT. It is translated as CASSLAIQMNTEAFF. The chain carries TRBV7-8 and TRBJ1-1; no clear D. This CDR3 has 15 amino acids. V was clipped by 0 bases and J by 0 bases, with 8 bases between them. Germline V lookup: CDR1 SGHVS, CDR2 FQNEAQ.